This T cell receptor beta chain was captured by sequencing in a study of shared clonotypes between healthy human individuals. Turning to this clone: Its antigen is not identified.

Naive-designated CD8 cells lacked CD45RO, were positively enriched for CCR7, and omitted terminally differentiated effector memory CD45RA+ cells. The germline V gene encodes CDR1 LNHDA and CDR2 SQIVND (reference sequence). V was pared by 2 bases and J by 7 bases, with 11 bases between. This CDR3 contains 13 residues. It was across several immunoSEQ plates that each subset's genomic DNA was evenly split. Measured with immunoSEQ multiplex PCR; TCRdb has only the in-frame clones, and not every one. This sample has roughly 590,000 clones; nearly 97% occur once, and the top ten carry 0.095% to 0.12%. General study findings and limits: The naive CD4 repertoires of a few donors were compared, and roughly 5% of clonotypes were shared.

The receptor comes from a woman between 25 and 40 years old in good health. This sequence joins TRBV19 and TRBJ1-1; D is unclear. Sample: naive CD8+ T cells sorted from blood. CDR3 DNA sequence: TGTGCCAGTAGTATAAGTGGGCCGAATGAAGCTTTCTTT. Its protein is CASSISGPNEAFF.